Each of the 30 T cell receptor beta chains below was sequenced from the same sample in a study of low-dose radiotherapy and immunotherapy resistance in tumors. Stated time point: after trial treatment. The treatment was: LDRT plus nivolumab, ipilimumab, low-dose cyclophosphamide and aspirin (RACIN trial). First-strand cDNA relied on TRAV- and TRBV-specific primers spanning alpha and beta chains. TCR amplification involved about 20 PCR cycles with a constant-region primer and V-primer adapter. TCRdb analysed the reads with MiXCR anew, one entry per CDR3 protein. The data show tens of thousands of distinct CDR3 sequences, 20% to 25% seen once. Sequencing used PBMCs, obtained after low-dose radiotherapy plus immunotherapy. The receptors come from a female donor with ovarian cancer.

A note on this clonotype: A much larger clone differs from this one at a single base, so this may be a read error. The chain has TRBV4-1 and TRBJ2-6; D is perhaps TRBD1 (5 bases). CDR1 is MGHRA, CDR2 YSYEKL, per germline. The CDR3 extends over 15 amino acids. The CDR3 sequence: CASSQDDSGANVMTF. Here the CDR3 DNA reads TGCGCCAGCAGCCAAGACGACTCTGGGGCCAACGTCATGACTTTC.

This clonotype showed up many times. CDR3 bases: TGTGCCAGCAGCCTATTTCACAGGGGGTCGAACACCGGGGAGCTGTTTTTT. Its protein is CASSLFHRGSNTGELFF. This chain links TRBV4-2 with TRBJ2-2, with 8 nucleotides matching TRBD1. Germline CDR1 reads LGHNA; CDR2 reads YNFKEQ. V dropped 4 bases and J dropped 0; count of bases not matched to a gene: 7. The CDR3 has 17 amino acids.

This clonotype was seen repeatedly, ten times or more. This chain uses TRBV14 with TRBJ2-7, with D tentatively TRBD1 (5 bases). Deletions cut 3 bases from V and 0 bases from J, with 9 bases between. This CDR3 spans 14 amino acids. CDR1 is SGHDN, CDR2 FVKESK, per germline. In DNA form, the CDR3 reads TGTGCCAGCAGCCAGGACATGATCTCCTACGAGCAGTACTTC. Translation: CASSQDMISYEQYF.

In this sample, this clonotype turned up many times. V usage is TRBV20-1 and J usage is TRBJ2-1, with 12 positions matching TRBD2. Germline CDR1 is DFQATT and CDR2 is SNEGSKA (reference sequence). J lost 4 bases, V lost 5 bases, and 9 bases had no gene match. The CDR3 consists of 16 residues. CDR3 DNA: TGCAGTGCTGTCCGAGGACTAGCGGGACTATACAATGAGCAGTTCTTC. Translating it yields CSAVRGLAGLYNEQFF.

This clonotype appeared many times. V gene TRBV9 combines with J gene TRBJ2-7; no reliable D call. V was pared by 4 bases and J by 5 bases, with 22 bases between. The CDR3 spans 16 residues. Germline lookup yields CDR1 SGDLS and CDR2 YYNGEE. The CDR3 sequence: CASSPDLSGPRHEQYF. CDR3 bases: TGTGCCAGCAGCCCTGATCTCTCCGGGCCTAGGCACGAGCAGTACTTC.

This clonotype was recorded many times. The rearrangement joins TRBV18 to TRBJ2-2; D is unresolved. Germline loops: CDR1 KGHSH, CDR2 LQKENI. V gave up 3 bases and J gave up 4 bases, with 12 bases separating them. CDR3 length equals 15 residues. The CDR3 is CASSPLGIVTGELFF. The CDR3 bases are TGTGCCAGCTCACCGTTGGGGATAGTCACCGGGGAGCTGTTTTTT.

This clonotype has more than one count but fewer than ten. V gene TRBV3-1 combines with J gene TRBJ2-5; D is unclear. The CDR3 extends over 15 amino acids. Germline loops: CDR1 LGHDT, CDR2 YNNKEL (reference sequence). Trimming removed 1 base from V and 2 bases from J, with 11 bases in between. The CDR3 region has the DNA TGTGCCAGCAGCCAAGTAAGACTTCCGCAAGAGACCCAGTACTTC. This encodes CASSQVRLPQETQYF.

This clonotype has at least ten counts. The chain has TRBV5-4 and TRBJ1-1; the match to TRBD1 covers 8 bases. The V gene's germline CDR1 is SGHNT and CDR2 YYREEE (reference sequence). The CDR3 spans 17 residues. The V gene end was trimmed by 0 bases and the J gene end by 1 base; junction bases not matched to a gene: 8. The CDR3 DNA reads as TGTGCCAGCAGCTTGGTACTCAGGGGGCAGAGGAACACTGAAGCTTTCTTT. This translates into CASSLVLRGQRNTEAFF.

This clonotype occurred a few times. The V gene is TRBV30, the J gene TRBJ2-7; 9 nucleotides agree with TRBD1. Germline CDR1 and CDR2: GTSNPN and SVGIG (reference sequence). CDR3 length: 14 amino acids. V lost 0 bases, J lost 3 bases, and 3 bases stayed unmatched. DNA for the CDR3: TGTGCCTGGAGTGTCGGGACAGGGCACTACGAGCAGTACTTC. Residues: CAWSVGTGHYEQYF.

Many counts were recorded for this clonotype. The chain couples TRBV5-1 to TRBJ2-7; 8 nucleotides agree with TRBD1. Trimming at V came to 5 bases and at J to 5 bases, leaving 9 bases not matched to a gene. The CDR3 has 14 amino acids. The germline gives CDR1 SGHRS, CDR2 YFSETQ. The CDR3 region is CASRALQGENEQYF. Here the CDR3 DNA reads TGCGCCAGCAGGGCGCTACAGGGGGAAAACGAGCAGTACTTC.

This clonotype occurred a few times. The V call is TRBV4-1, the J call TRBJ2-3; D perhaps matches TRBD2 (5 bases). The V end lost 1 base, the J end lost 0 bases, and 8 bases lay between the germline ends. CDR1 and CDR2 from the germline V gene are MGHRA and YSYEKL. The length of the CDR3 is 15 residues. The CDR3 is CASSQAPGSTDTQYF. The CDR3 DNA reads as TGCGCCAGCAGCCAAGCCCCGGGAAGCACAGATACGCAGTATTTT.

This clonotype was seen a single time. Given a far larger clone just one base away, this is likely a sequencing read error. This rearrangement joins TRBV6-6 to TRBJ1-6, with 12 bases lining up with TRBD1. The CDR3 covers 14 residues. Germline loops: CDR1 MNHNY, CDR2 SVGAGI (reference sequence). CDR3 loop: CASSRDRGLSPLLF. CDR3 DNA sequence: TGTGCCAGCAGTAGGGACAGGGGGCTTTCACCCCTCCTCTTT.

In its sample, this clonotype was seen many times. The rearrangement joins TRBV7-6 to TRBJ2-7; tentative D call: TRBD2 (5 bases). The CDR3 consists of 13 residues. Looked up from germline, CDR1 is SGHVS and CDR2 is FNYEAQ. V was trimmed by 2 bases and J by 6 bases, leaving 11 bases between them. DNA for the CDR3: TGTGCCAGCAGCTTAAGGGTAGCGAGCGAGCAGTACTTC. Translating it yields CASSLRVASEQYF. Drawing the rest from reference TRBV7-6 and TRBJ2-7, the complete variable domain is GAGVSQSPRYKVTKRGQDVALRCDPISGHVSLYWYRQALGQGPEFLTYFNYEAQQDKSGLPNDRFSAERPEGSISTLTIQRTEQRDSAMYRCASSLRVASEQYFGPGTRLTVT.

This clonotype was detected ten times or more. The genes are TRBV11-2 and TRBJ2-1; D may match TRBD1 or TRBD2 (5 bases each). Germline CDR1 reads SGHAT; CDR2 reads FQNNGV. Trimming shortened V by 4 bases and J by 7 bases, and 14 bases separated the two germline ends. This CDR3 has 14 residues. CDR3 protein: CASSSREWRNEQFF. DNA for the CDR3: TGTGCCAGCAGCTCCAGGGAATGGAGGAATGAGCAGTTCTTC. The full variable domain, completed using reference TRBV11-2 and TRBJ2-1, is EAGVAQSPRYKIIEKRQSVAFWCNPISGHATLYWYQQILGQGPKLLIQFQNNGVVDDSQLPKDRFSAERLKGVDSTLKIQPAKLEDSAVYLCASSSREWRNEQFFGPGTRLTVL.

This clonotype came up many times. The rearrangement uses TRBV6-2 or TRBV6-3 and TRBJ2-2; D remains ambiguous. The CDR3 is made up of 16 amino acids. Germline loops: CDR1 MNHEY, CDR2 SVGEGT. Trimming pared 5 bases from V and 6 bases from J, leaving 19 bases between. CDR3 sequence reads: CASSGGSTVGPGELFF. The CDR3 DNA reads TGTGCCAGCAGTGGTGGATCCACAGTTGGGCCCGGGGAGCTGTTTTTT.

This clonotype was found many times. The rearrangement joins TRBV7-8 to TRBJ1-6, with TRBD1 identical over 7 bases. The CDR3 is 14 residues long. CDR1 is SGHVS, CDR2 FQNEAQ, per germline. V dropped 5 bases and J dropped 6; count of bases not matched to a gene: 4. The DNA for the CDR3 is TGTGCCAGCAGCCCTGACAGGGTTAATTCACCCCTCCACTTT. Amino acid sequence: CASSPDRVNSPLHF.

This clonotype appeared many times. The genes are TRBV12-3 or TRBV12-4 and TRBJ2-2, with 11 nucleotides matching TRBD2. Unmatched junction bases numbered 4, after V lost 3 bases and J lost 7 bases. This CDR3 has 15 amino acids. CDR3 DNA sequence: TGTGCCAGCAGTTTGGGGACTAGCGGCGTCGGGGAGCTGTTTTTT. Protein product: CASSLGTSGVGELFF.

Comment on this clonotype: One junction end does not reproduce the germline sequence, and a read error may be involved. The chain employs TRBV5-6 and TRBJ2-5, with TRBD2 identical over 9 bases. The germline CDR1 and CDR2 sequences are SGHDT and YYEEEE. The CDR3 has 18 amino acids. The CDR3 nucleotides read TGTACCAGAAAGCCGTTTTGGCTAGCGGGGACCAATCAAGAGACCCAGTACTTC. Protein sequence: CTRKPFWLAGTNQETQYF.

This clonotype was counted at least ten times. The V gene is TRBV6-6, the J gene TRBJ1-4, with 7 nucleotides matching TRBD1. V was pared by 6 bases and J by 3 bases, with 10 bases of the junction left unmatched. Germline CDR1 is MNHNY and CDR2 is SVGAGI (reference sequence). This CDR3 region has 16 residues. CDR3 in amino acids: CASRSGTAESNEKLFF. In DNA form, the CDR3 reads TGTGCCAGCAGATCCGGGACAGCCGAATCTAATGAAAAACTGTTTTTT.

The V and J genes are TRBV20-1 and TRBJ1-1, with TRBD1 identical over 8 bases. Germline lookup yields CDR1 DFQATT and CDR2 SNEGSKA (reference sequence). Trimming at V came to 6 bases and at J to 0 bases, leaving 9 bases not matched to a gene. The CDR3 is 15 residues long. The CDR3 DNA reads TGCAGTGCCATCAAGGGGACAGGCTTGAACACTGAAGCTTTCTTT. It encodes CSAIKGTGLNTEAFF.

This clonotype was seen at least ten times. This sequence joins TRBV7-3 and TRBJ2-3, with no clear D. There are 13 residues in the CDR3. V lost 5 bases to trimming and J lost 6 bases, with 12 bases between them. Germline CDR1 and CDR2: SGHTA and FQGTGA. The CDR3 is CASSQISMDTQYF. The CDR3 nucleotides read TGTGCCAGCAGCCAAATTTCTATGGATACGCAGTATTTT.

For this clonotype: A far larger clone is off by one base, so a read error is likely. The chain uses TRBV12-3 or TRBV12-4 and TRBJ2-1; TRBD2 aligns across 10 bases. The J segment lost 10 bases and the V segment lost 6 bases, leaving 9 bases of the junction unmatched. This CDR3 spans 14 amino acids. The DNA of the CDR3 is TGTGCCAGCAGGGCTAGCGGGAGCGGCTACGAGCAGTTCTTC. It translates to CASRASGSGYEQFF.

This clonotype has a count of ten or more. CDR3 nucleotide sequence: TGCGCCAGCAGCTTGATAACCGGACAGGGTACTGAAGCTTTCTTT. Translation gives CASSLITGQGTEAFF. The chain uses TRBV5-1 and TRBJ1-1, with TRBD1 matching over 8 bases. V was clipped by 1 base and J by 5 bases; unmatched bases: 7. Germline V gene sequence: CDR1 SGHRS, CDR2 YFSETQ. The CDR3 consists of 15 residues.

V usage is TRBV18 and J usage is TRBJ1-1; TRBD1 might be the D (6 bases). Germline CDR1 is KGHSH and CDR2 is LQKENI. CDR3 length equals 15 residues. The ends were cut back, 2 bases at V and 2 bases at J, with 12 bases in the middle. The CDR3 protein is CASSPEQGLNTEAFF. The CDR3 nucleotides read TGTGCCAGCTCACCAGAACAGGGTCTTAACACTGAAGCTTTCTTT.

This clonotype appeared many times. The chain uses TRBV15 and TRBJ2-1, with 8 bases identical to TRBD1. Trimming cost V 3 bases and J 7 bases; bases outside gene matches: 11. Germline CDR1 and CDR2: LNHNV and YYDKDF (reference sequence). The length of the CDR3 is 16 residues. The CDR3 loop reads CATSRGTGRFGNEQFF. The CDR3 DNA is TGTGCCACCAGCAGGGGGACAGGCCGGTTTGGGAATGAGCAGTTCTTC.

DNA for the CDR3: TGCGCCAGCAGCGCTAGGACAGGCAAGGGTACTGAAGCTTTCTTT. Protein: CASSARTGKGTEAFF. The chain carries TRBV5-1 and TRBJ1-1; TRBD1 aligns across 7 bases. Germline trimming cut 4 bases from V and 5 bases from J; bases unmatched to any gene: 11. Germline CDR1 is SGHRS and CDR2 is YFSETQ. The length of the CDR3 is 15 residues.

This clonotype came up many times. The chain's CDR3 is CATSDRTSGNTGELFF. DNA of the CDR3: TGTGCCACCAGTGATCGGACTAGCGGTAACACCGGGGAGCTGTTTTTT. V usage is TRBV24-1 and J usage is TRBJ2-2; 10 bases line up with TRBD2. This CDR3 comprises 16 residues. Germline CDR1 and CDR2: KGHDR and SFDVKD. The trim removed 3 bases at V and 2 bases at J, leaving 2 bases unmatched.

This clonotype has a count of ten or more. The chain joins TRBV19 to TRBJ1-5; perhaps TRBD1 as D (5 bases). The CDR3 has 14 residues. From germline, CDR1 is LNHDA and CDR2 SQIVND (reference sequence). V lost 2 bases and J 7 bases, leaving 12 bases between the germline ends. DNA for the CDR3: TGTGCCAGTAGTATAAGGACATCAGACCAGCCCCAGCATTTT. It yields the protein CASSIRTSDQPQHF.

This clonotype was counted many times. The chain recombines TRBV18 with TRBJ2-1; D might be TRBD2 (5 bases). Germline CDR1 KGHSH, CDR2 LQKENI. The ends were cut back, 7 bases at V and 0 bases at J, with 13 bases in the middle. The CDR3 has 15 amino acids. The CDR3 spells CASFLEGSSYNEQFF. The DNA for the CDR3 is TGTGCCAGCTTTTTAGAGGGAAGCTCCTACAATGAGCAGTTCTTC.

This clonotype has ten or more counts. V and J are TRBV15 and TRBJ2-5; no definite D call. Trimming cost V 0 bases and J 9 bases, with 14 bases left between them. Germline assignment: CDR1 LNHNV and CDR2 YYDKDF (reference sequence). The CDR3 consists of 14 residues. The CDR3: CATSRDPDASSQYF. In DNA form, the CDR3 reads TGTGCCACCAGCAGAGACCCGGATGCTTCATCCCAGTACTTC.